Below are 12 T cell receptor beta chains sequenced from a single sample in a study of blood T cell repertoires in COVID-19. Sequencing was performed with immunoSEQ multiplex PCR; in TCRdb, only in-frame clones are kept and a portion is missing. The repertoire consists of more than 80,000 clones, with 72% occurring once and the leading ten covering 20% to 25%. Sample: peripheral blood. These receptors were collected from a woman aged 55-75 years in a cohort sampled during active or convalescent COVID-19.

This clone was counted at least ten times. This chain connects TRBV9 to TRBJ2-2, with 8 positions matching TRBD1. Trimming at V came to 2 bases and at J to 5 bases, leaving 8 bases not matched to a gene. The CDR3 spans 16 residues. The germline V gene encodes CDR1 SGDLS and CDR2 YYNGEE. This chain's CDR3 is CASSVAGTGTTGELFF. CDR3 in DNA: TGTGCCAGCAGCGTCGCCGGGACAGGTACTACCGGGGAGCTGTTTTTT.

This clone was observed once. The V and J genes are TRBV24-1 and TRBJ2-7; 10 bases map to TRBD1. Germline V gene data show CDR1 as KGHDR and CDR2 as SFDVKD. V shed 5 bases and J 5 bases; nucleotides not matched to a gene: 8. The length of the CDR3 is 15 residues. CDR3 DNA sequence: TGTGCCACCAGTGGTGGGACAGGGGTCGGTGACGAGCAGTACTTC. Translation: CATSGGTGVGDEQYF.

The chain uses TRBV20-1 and TRBJ1-1; the match to TRBD1 covers 7 bases. Germline V gene data show CDR1 as DFQATT and CDR2 as SNEGSKA (reference sequence). The CDR3 totals 11 residues. The V segment lost 4 bases and the J segment 6 bases; nucleotides outside the gene matches: 2. The CDR3 DNA reads as TGCAGTGCTAACAGGGGTTCTGAAGCTTTCTTT. Its translation is CSANRGSEAFF.

The V call is TRBV5-1, the J call TRBJ2-1; no definite D call. The CDR3 spans 13 residues. Trimming cost V 0 bases and J 9 bases, with 10 bases left between them. The germline V gene has CDR1 SGHRS and CDR2 YFSETQ. The CDR3 region is CASSLVVGGEQFF. CDR3 in DNA: TGCGCCAGCAGCTTGGTTGTTGGCGGTGAGCAGTTCTTC.

The J gene is TRBJ1-6, the V gene TRBV6-5, with 8 bases that match TRBD1. Germline V gene data show CDR1 as MNHEY and CDR2 as SVGAGI. Unmatched junction bases numbered 3, after V lost 2 bases and J lost 6 bases. The CDR3 length is 15 residues. For the CDR3, the DNA is TGTGCCAGCAGTTACAGGGACAGGTCTAATTCACCCCTCCACTTT. Its protein is CASSYRDRSNSPLHF.

The rearrangement joins TRBV7-9 to TRBJ2-3, with TRBD2 as a possible D gene (6 bases). Germline V gene sequence: CDR1 SEHNR, CDR2 FQNEAQ (reference sequence). V lost 5 bases, J lost 2 bases, and 17 bases lay in between. The CDR3 runs to 16 residues. Here the CDR3 reads CASSPGTLHYTDTQYF. In nucleotides, the CDR3 is TGTGCCAGCAGCCCAGGGACTCTACACTACACAGATACGCAGTATTTT.

J is TRBJ2-1 and V is TRBV7-9; 10 bases map to TRBD2. The V gene end was trimmed by 6 bases and the J gene end by 10 bases; junction bases not matched to a gene: 6. The CDR3 length is 13 residues. Germline V gives CDR1 SEHNR, CDR2 FQNEAQ (reference sequence). DNA of the CDR3: TGTGCCAGCAGGAGCGGGGGGGCGGACGAGCAGTTCTTC. It translates to CASRSGGADEQFF.

V and J are TRBV19 and TRBJ1-2; tentative D call: TRBD1 (5 bases). Trimming removed 5 bases at V and 4 bases at J, with 20 bases between. The germline V gene encodes CDR1 LNHDA and CDR2 SQIVND (reference sequence). This CDR3 region has 16 residues. The CDR3 nucleotides are TGTGCCAGTAGTCACACATCAGCACAGGCAACCTATGGCTACACCTTC. It specifies CASSHTSAQATYGYTF.

V and J are TRBV7-9 and TRBJ2-7, with 8 nucleotides matching TRBD1. Trimming cost V 5 bases and J 5 bases; bases outside gene matches: 8. This CDR3 region has 14 residues. Germline lookup yields CDR1 SEHNR and CDR2 FQNEAQ (reference sequence). The CDR3: CASSPGGRGHEQYF. The CDR3 region has the DNA TGTGCCAGCAGCCCTGGGGGCAGGGGGCACGAGCAGTACTTC.

This chain joins TRBV18 and TRBJ2-7; TRBD1 aligns across 7 bases. J lost 8 bases, V lost 3 bases, and 7 bases had no gene match. Germline assignment: CDR1 KGHSH and CDR2 LQKENI. The CDR3 contains 13 residues. The CDR3 loop reads CASSPYGTDKQYF. CDR3 nucleotides: TGTGCCAGCTCACCCTACGGGACAGACAAGCAGTACTTC.

The chain uses TRBV5-1 and TRBJ2-5, with a tentative D call TRBD1 (5 bases). Per germline, CDR1 SGHRS and CDR2 YFSETQ. This CDR3 comprises 15 residues. The V end lost 0 bases, the J end lost 1 base, and 10 bases lay between the germline ends. CDR3 sequence reads: CASSLAGTGQETQYF. The CDR3 region has the DNA TGCGCCAGCAGCTTGGCCGGCACAGGCCAAGAGACCCAGTACTTC.

This chain connects TRBV30 to TRBJ2-7, with a weak D call TRBD1 (6 bases). The CDR3 covers 13 residues. Trimming took off 3 bases at V and 5 bases at J, with 14 bases between the two ends. Germline V lookup: CDR1 GTSNPN, CDR2 SVGIG (reference sequence). In DNA form, the CDR3 reads TGTGCCTGGAGCACCCGGACAGACAACGAGCAGTACTTC. Protein: CAWSTRTDNEQYF.